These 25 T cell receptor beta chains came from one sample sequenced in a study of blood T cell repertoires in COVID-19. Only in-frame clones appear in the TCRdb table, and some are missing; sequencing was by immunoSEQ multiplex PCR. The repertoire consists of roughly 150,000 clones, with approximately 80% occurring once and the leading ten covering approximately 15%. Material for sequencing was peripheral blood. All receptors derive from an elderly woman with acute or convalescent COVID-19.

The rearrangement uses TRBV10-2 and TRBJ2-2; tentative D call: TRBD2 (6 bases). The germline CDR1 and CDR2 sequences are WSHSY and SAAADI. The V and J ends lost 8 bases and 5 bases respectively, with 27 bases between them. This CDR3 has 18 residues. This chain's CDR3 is CASAQERMGPRGTGELFF. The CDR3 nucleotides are TGCGCCAGCGCTCAGGAGAGGATGGGCCCCCGGGGGACCGGGGAGCTGTTTTTT.

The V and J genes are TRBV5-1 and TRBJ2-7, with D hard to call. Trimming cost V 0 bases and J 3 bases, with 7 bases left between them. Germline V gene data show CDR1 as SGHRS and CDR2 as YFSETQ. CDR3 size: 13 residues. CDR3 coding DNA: TGCGCCAGCAGCTTGGAGTGGAGCTACGAGCAGTACTTC. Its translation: CASSLEWSYEQYF.

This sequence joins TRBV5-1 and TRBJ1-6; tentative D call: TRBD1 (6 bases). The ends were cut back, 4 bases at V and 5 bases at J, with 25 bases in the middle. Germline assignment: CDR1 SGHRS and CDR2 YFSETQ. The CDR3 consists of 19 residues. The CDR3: CASSARPIQGRRDNSPLHF. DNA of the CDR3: TGCGCCAGCAGCGCGAGACCTATCCAGGGGAGAAGGGATAATTCACCCCTCCACTTT.

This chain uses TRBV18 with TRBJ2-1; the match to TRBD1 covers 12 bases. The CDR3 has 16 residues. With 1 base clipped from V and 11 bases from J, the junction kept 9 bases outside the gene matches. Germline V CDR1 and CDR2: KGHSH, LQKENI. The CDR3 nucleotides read TGTGCCAGCTCACCACTTATGGGACAGGGGGCGCGGCAGCAGTTCTTC. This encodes CASSPLMGQGARQQFF. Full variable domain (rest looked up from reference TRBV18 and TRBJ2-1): NAGVMQNPRHLVRRRGQEARLRCSPMKGHSHVYWYRQLPEEGLKFMVYLQKENIIDESGMPKERFSAEFPKEGPSILRIQQVVRGDSAAYFCASSPLMGQGARQQFFGPGTRLTVL.

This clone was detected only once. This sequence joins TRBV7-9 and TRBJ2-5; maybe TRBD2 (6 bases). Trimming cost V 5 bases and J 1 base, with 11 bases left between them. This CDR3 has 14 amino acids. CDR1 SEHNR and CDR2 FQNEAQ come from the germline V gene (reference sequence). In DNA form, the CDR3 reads TGTGCCAGCAGCCCGGGACTCAGCCAAGAGACCCAGTACTTC. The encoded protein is CASSPGLSQETQYF.

Here the CDR3 reads CASRLGSSEKLFF. The CDR3 nucleotides read TGCGCCAGCAGATTAGGGAGTAGCGAAAAACTGTTTTTT. The V and J genes are TRBV5-1 and TRBJ1-4; the D is unclear. Germline V gene lookup returns CDR1 SGHRS and CDR2 YFSETQ. V lost 5 bases to trimming and J lost 8 bases, with 13 bases between them. The CDR3 is 13 amino acids.

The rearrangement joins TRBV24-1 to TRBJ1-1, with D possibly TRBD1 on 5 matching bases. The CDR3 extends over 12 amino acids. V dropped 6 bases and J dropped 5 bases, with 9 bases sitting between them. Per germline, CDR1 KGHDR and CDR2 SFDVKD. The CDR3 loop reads CATSKGWTEAFF. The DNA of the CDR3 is TGTGCCACCAGTAAGGGGTGGACTGAAGCTTTCTTT.

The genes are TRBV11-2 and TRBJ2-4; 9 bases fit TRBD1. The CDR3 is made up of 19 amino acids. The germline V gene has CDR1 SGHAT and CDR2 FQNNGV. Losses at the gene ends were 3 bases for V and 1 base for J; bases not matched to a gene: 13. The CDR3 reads CASSFPRTGARGAKNIQYF. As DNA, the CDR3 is TGTGCCAGCAGCTTCCCGCGGACAGGGGCGCGCGGGGCCAAAAACATTCAGTACTTC.

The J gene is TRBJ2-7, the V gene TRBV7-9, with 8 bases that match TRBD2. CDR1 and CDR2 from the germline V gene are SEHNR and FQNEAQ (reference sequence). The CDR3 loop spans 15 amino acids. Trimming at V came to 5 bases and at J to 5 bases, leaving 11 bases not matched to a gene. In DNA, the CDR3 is TGTGCCAGCAGCAACTCCGGACTAGCCGGGGACGAGCAGTACTTC. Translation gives CASSNSGLAGDEQYF.

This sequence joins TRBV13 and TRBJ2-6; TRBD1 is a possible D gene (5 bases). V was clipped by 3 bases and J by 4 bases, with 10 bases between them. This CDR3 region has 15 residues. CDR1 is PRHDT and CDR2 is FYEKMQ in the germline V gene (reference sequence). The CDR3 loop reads CASSFQGSGANVLTF. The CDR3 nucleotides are TGTGCCAGCAGCTTCCAGGGTTCAGGGGCCAACGTCCTGACTTTC.

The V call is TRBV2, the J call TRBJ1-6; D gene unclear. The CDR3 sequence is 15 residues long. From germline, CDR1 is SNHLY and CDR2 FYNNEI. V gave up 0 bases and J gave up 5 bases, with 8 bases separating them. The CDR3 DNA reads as TGTGCCAGCAGTGAAGCGCCAGGCCATAATTCACCCCTCCACTTT. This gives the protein CASSEAPGHNSPLHF.

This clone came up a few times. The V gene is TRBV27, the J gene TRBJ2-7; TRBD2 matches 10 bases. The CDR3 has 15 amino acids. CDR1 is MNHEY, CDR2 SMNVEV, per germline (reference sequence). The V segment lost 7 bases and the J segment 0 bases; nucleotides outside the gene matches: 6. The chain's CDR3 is CASTRAGGYSYEQYF. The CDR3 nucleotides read TGTGCCAGCACTCGAGCGGGGGGGTACTCCTACGAGCAGTACTTC.

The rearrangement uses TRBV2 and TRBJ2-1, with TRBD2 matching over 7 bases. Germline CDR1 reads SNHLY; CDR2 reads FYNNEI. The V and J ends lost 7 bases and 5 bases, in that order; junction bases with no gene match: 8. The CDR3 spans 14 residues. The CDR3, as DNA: TGTGCCAGCAAGGAGACTAGCCTCCACAATGAGCAGTTCTTC. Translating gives CASKETSLHNEQFF.

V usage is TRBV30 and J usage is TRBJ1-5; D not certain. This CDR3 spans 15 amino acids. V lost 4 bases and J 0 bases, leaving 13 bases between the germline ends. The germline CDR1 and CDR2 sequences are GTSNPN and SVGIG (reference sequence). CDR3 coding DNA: TGTGCCTGGACACCGGGAGGCCATAGCAATCAGCCCCAGCATTTT. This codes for CAWTPGGHSNQPQHF.

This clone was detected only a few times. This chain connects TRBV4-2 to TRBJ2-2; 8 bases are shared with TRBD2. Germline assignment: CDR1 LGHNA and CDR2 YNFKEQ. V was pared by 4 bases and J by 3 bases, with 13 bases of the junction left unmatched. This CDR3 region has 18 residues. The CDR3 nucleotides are TGTGCCAGCAGCCTCGACCCCCTTAGCGGGACTCACACCGGGGAGCTGTTTTTT. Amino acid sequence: CASSLDPLSGTHTGELFF.

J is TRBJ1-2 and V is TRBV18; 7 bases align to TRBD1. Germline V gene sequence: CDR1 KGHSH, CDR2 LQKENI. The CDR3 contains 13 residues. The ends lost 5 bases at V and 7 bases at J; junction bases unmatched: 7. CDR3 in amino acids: CASSTGTVTGYTF. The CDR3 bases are TGTGCCAGCTCAACCGGGACAGTTACTGGCTACACCTTC.

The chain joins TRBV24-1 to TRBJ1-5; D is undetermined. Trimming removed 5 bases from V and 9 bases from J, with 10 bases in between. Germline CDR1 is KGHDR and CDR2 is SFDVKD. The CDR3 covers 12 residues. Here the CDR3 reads CATSADRGPQHF. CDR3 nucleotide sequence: TGTGCCACCAGTGCCGACCGAGGGCCCCAGCATTTT.

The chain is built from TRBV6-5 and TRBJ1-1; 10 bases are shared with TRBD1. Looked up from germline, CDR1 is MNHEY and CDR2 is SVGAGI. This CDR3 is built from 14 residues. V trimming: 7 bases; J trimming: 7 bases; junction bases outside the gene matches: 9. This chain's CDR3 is CASKKGTGDFEAFF. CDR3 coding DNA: TGTGCCAGCAAGAAGGGGACAGGGGATTTTGAAGCTTTCTTT.

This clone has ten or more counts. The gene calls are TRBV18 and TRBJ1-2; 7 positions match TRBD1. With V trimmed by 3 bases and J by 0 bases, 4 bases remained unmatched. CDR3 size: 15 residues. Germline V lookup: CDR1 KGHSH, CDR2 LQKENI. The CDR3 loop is CASSPTGDSNYGYTF. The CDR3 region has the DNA TGTGCCAGCTCACCTACAGGGGATTCTAACTATGGCTACACCTTC.

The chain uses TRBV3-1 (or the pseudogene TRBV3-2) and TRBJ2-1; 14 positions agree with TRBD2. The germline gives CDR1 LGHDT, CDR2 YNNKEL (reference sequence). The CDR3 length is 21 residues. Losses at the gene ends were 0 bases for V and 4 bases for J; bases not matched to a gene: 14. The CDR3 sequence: CASSQDGAAGLAGGSYNEQFF. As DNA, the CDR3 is TGTGCCAGCAGCCAAGATGGGGCGGCAGGACTAGCGGGAGGTTCGTACAATGAGCAGTTCTTC.

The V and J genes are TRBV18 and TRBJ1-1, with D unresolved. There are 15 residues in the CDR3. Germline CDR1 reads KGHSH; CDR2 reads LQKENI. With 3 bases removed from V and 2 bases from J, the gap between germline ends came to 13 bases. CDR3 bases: TGTGCCAGCTCACCCTGGACCGGACTAAACACTGAAGCTTTCTTT. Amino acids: CASSPWTGLNTEAFF.

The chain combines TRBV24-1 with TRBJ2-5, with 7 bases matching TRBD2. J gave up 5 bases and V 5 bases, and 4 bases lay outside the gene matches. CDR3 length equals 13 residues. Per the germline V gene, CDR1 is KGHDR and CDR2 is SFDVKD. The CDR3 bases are TGTGCCACCAGTGGCGGGAGCCGGGAGACCCAGTACTTC. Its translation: CATSGGSRETQYF.

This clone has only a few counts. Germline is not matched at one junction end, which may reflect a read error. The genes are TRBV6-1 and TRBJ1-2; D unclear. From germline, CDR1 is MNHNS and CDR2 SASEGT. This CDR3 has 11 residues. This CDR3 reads CASSEVRGSAF. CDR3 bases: TGTGCCAGCAGTGAAGTGCGGGGATCCGCCTTC.

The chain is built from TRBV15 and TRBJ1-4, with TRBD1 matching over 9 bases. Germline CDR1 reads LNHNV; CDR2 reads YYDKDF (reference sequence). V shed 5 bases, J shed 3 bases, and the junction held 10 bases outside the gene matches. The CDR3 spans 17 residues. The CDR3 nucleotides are TGTGCCACCAGCGGTTCCGGACAGGGGCCTGCTAATGAAAAACTGTTTTTT. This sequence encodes CATSGSGQGPANEKLFF.

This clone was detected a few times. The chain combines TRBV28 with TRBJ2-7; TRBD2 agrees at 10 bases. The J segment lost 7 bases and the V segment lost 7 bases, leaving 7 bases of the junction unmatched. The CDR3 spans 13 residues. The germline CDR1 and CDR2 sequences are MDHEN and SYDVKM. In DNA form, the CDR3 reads TGTGCCAGCACGCTAGCGGGGGCTAATGAGCAGTACTTC. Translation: CASTLAGANEQYF.